The 17 T cell receptor beta chains given below trace back to one sample, sequenced in a study of cytomegalovirus exposure and HLA in healthy donors. Use of 60 Vbeta and 13 Jbeta primers characterized the PCR. This table comes from immunoSEQ multiplex PCR, and its TCRdb copy is limited to in-frame clones, with some not included. The table has over 100,000 clones, around 60% seen once. Sample: PBMCs. These receptors originate from a man aged 35 to 55 in good health and CMV-seropositive.

This clone was seen a single time. The chain links TRBV9 to TRBJ2-1; D may be TRBD2 (6 bases). Trimming cost V 0 bases and J 0 bases, with 7 bases left between them. The CDR3 extends over 15 amino acids. CDR1 is SGDLS, CDR2 YYNGEE, per germline. In DNA form, the CDR3 reads TGTGCCAGCAGCGTAGCGGGGGTCTCCTACAATGAGCAGTTCTTC. It yields the protein CASSVAGVSYNEQFF. Combining the CDR3 with reference TRBV9 and TRBJ2-1 gives the whole variable domain DSGVTQTPKHLITATGQRVTLRCSPRSGDLSVYWYQQSLDQGLQFLIQYYNGEERAKGNILERFSAQQFPDLHSELNLSSLELGDSALYFCASSVAGVSYNEQFFGPGTRLTVL.

This chain links TRBV7-9 with TRBJ2-1; TRBD2 aligns across 11 bases. CDR1 SEHNR and CDR2 FQNEAQ come from the germline V gene (reference sequence). This CDR3 has 15 residues. J gave up 5 bases and V 6 bases, and 6 bases lay outside the gene matches. The CDR3 loop is CASRSGLAAHNEQFF. The CDR3 coding sequence is TGTGCCAGCAGATCGGGACTAGCGGCCCACAATGAGCAGTTCTTC.

This clone was recorded a few times. The CDR3 loop reads CASSDRGPSPLHF. Written as DNA, the CDR3 is TGTGCCAGCAGTGACAGGGGGCCTTCACCCCTCCACTTT. The V and J genes are TRBV2 and TRBJ1-6; 8 nucleotides align to TRBD1. Per germline, CDR1 SNHLY and CDR2 FYNNEI. The CDR3 spans 13 residues. With 3 bases clipped from V and 9 bases from J, the junction kept 1 base outside the gene matches.

The rearrangement joins TRBV29-1 to TRBJ2-3; 11 bases line up with TRBD2. J lost 5 bases, V lost 2 bases, and 3 bases had no gene match. There are 14 residues in the CDR3. Per the germline V gene, CDR1 is SQVTM and CDR2 is ANQGSEA. CDR3: CSVESGLAGDTQYF. CDR3 in DNA: TGCAGCGTTGAATCAGGACTAGCGGGAGATACGCAGTATTTT.

This clone occurred a few times. This sequence joins TRBV29-1 and TRBJ2-3; perhaps TRBD2 as D (6 bases). The CDR3 loop spans 13 amino acids. V lost 7 bases and J lost 0, with 11 bases in between. Germline CDR1 reads SQVTM; CDR2 reads ANQGSEA. The CDR3 region has the DNA TGCAGCGGCAGCGGGCCCAGCACAGATACGCAGTATTTT. Its translation: CSGSGPSTDTQYF.

The chain links TRBV7-2 to TRBJ2-7, with 10 bases aligning to TRBD2. The CDR3 runs to 14 residues. Germline V CDR1 and CDR2: SGHTA, FQGNSA. Trimming took 6 bases from V and 3 from J; bases not matched to a gene: 5. CDR3 residues: CASRAGTSVYEQYF. The CDR3, as DNA: TGTGCCAGCAGGGCCGGGACTAGCGTCTACGAGCAGTACTTC.

In its sample, this clone was seen once. The chain carries TRBV6-5 and TRBJ1-4; 10 nucleotides align to TRBD1. The V and J ends lost 5 bases and 6 bases, in that order; junction bases with no gene match: 3. Germline V gene lookup returns CDR1 MNHEY and CDR2 SVGAGI. The CDR3 is 14 amino acids. The CDR3 protein is CASSLGTGDEKLFF. Written as DNA, the CDR3 is TGTGCCAGCAGTCTGGGGACAGGGGATGAAAAACTGTTTTTT.

This chain connects TRBV7-9 to TRBJ1-1, with TRBD1 matching over 9 bases. The CDR3 spans 14 residues. Unmatched junction bases numbered 5, after V lost 5 bases and J lost 4 bases. Germline V gene sequence: CDR1 SEHNR, CDR2 FQNEAQ (reference sequence). CDR3: CASSQGQGATEAFF. CDR3 nucleotide sequence: TGTGCCAGCAGCCAGGGACAGGGAGCCACTGAAGCTTTCTTT.

This clone was recorded a few times. The chain recombines TRBV7-2 with TRBJ2-1; tentatively, D is TRBD2 (6 bases). This CDR3 comprises 15 residues. Trimming took 5 bases from V and 5 from J, leaving 16 bases between them. CDR1 and CDR2 from the germline V gene are SGHTA and FQGNSA. In DNA, the CDR3 is TGTGCCAGCAGCATCCGGGACTTGCCCAACAATGAGCAGTTCTTC. Protein sequence: CASSIRDLPNNEQFF.

The chain carries TRBV27 and TRBJ1-1, with D tentatively TRBD1 (5 bases). Trimming stripped 3 bases from V and 6 bases from J, with 14 bases between. The germline V gene encodes CDR1 MNHEY and CDR2 SMNVEV (reference sequence). The CDR3 loop spans 14 amino acids. CDR3: CASSLQEGLAEAFF. The CDR3 coding sequence is TGTGCCAGCAGTTTGCAGGAGGGGTTGGCTGAAGCTTTCTTT.

The CDR3 DNA reads as TGTGCCAGCAGCTTATATCGCGGGGATGAGCAGTTCTTC. Translation gives CASSLYRGDEQFF. The chain joins TRBV11-1 to TRBJ2-1, with D possibly matching TRBD2 (6 bases). V was cut by 2 bases and J by 8 bases, with 10 bases left in between. Germline V gene sequence: CDR1 SGHAT, CDR2 FQDESV (reference sequence). This CDR3 is 13 amino acids long.

The chain uses TRBV7-2 and TRBJ2-7; 9 nucleotides match TRBD2. J gave up 3 bases and V 5 bases, and 11 bases lay outside the gene matches. Germline lookup yields CDR1 SGHTA and CDR2 FQGNSA. This CDR3 has 16 amino acids. The CDR3 protein is CASSPPQAGGLYEQYF. For the CDR3, the DNA is TGTGCCAGCAGCCCCCCCCAAGCGGGAGGCCTCTACGAGCAGTACTTC.

This chain connects TRBV2 to TRBJ2-1; 7 bases map to TRBD1. The CDR3 loop spans 14 amino acids. V dropped 7 bases and J dropped 7; count of bases not matched to a gene: 10. Germline values: CDR1 SNHLY, CDR2 FYNNEI. CDR3 sequence reads: CASTLVGGGNEQFF. CDR3 sequence (DNA): TGTGCCAGCACGTTAGTAGGGGGCGGGAATGAGCAGTTCTTC.

The V and J genes are TRBV2 and TRBJ1-2; possible D gene TRBD1, 6 bases. Per the germline V gene, CDR1 is SNHLY and CDR2 is FYNNEI. The ends were cut back, 0 bases at V and 4 bases at J, with 12 bases in the middle. The CDR3 covers 15 residues. CDR3 sequence: CASSEAAGVRYGYTF. The CDR3 DNA sequence: TGTGCCAGCAGTGAAGCGGCAGGGGTTCGCTATGGCTACACCTTC.

This clone has just a few counts. The rearrangement joins TRBV2 to TRBJ2-1; 11 nucleotides line up with TRBD1. The CDR3 runs 13 residues. Germline CDR1 is SNHLY and CDR2 is FYNNEI. The junction had 4 bases not matched to a gene; V was cut back by 6 bases and J by 9 bases. CDR3 sequence: CASRGQGAGEQFF. CDR3 nucleotides: TGTGCCAGCAGAGGACAGGGGGCAGGTGAGCAGTTCTTC.

The V and J genes are TRBV4-1 and TRBJ1-2, with D perhaps matching TRBD1 (6 bases). Germline CDR1 MGHRA, CDR2 YSYEKL. The length of the CDR3 is 14 residues. The ends were cut back, 3 bases at V and 2 bases at J, with 10 bases in the middle. CDR3 in DNA: TGCGCCAGCAGCCACCGGGACAAGAACTATGGCTACACCTTC. Its protein is CASSHRDKNYGYTF.

CDR3 residues: CASQSGTGHEQYF. The DNA of the CDR3 is TGTGCCAGTCAGAGCGGGACAGGTCACGAGCAGTACTTC. This rearrangement joins TRBV19 to TRBJ2-7, with a possible D match to TRBD1 (8 bases). This CDR3 spans 13 amino acids. Germline CDR1 LNHDA, CDR2 SQIVND (reference sequence). Deletions cut 8 bases from V and 5 bases from J, with 16 bases between.